This T cell receptor beta chain emerged from a study of regulatory T cells in long-lasting Graves disease. V was trimmed by 4 bases and J by 0 bases, leaving 8 bases between them. The CDR3 has 14 residues. Germline V CDR1 and CDR2: KGHDR, SFDVKD. This clonotype was recorded many times. iRepertoire HTBI primers and Arm-PCR of CDR3 regions built TCR beta libraries. TCRdb reanalysed the multiplex PCR reads using MiXCR and keeps one entry per CDR3 protein. Of around 460,000 distinct CDR3 sequences detected, 11% to 15% appear once; the ten largest clones hold around a sixth. The time point was: newly diagnosed GD, antithyroid drugs for less than 3 months. The authors made the TCR library using RNA they extracted from PBMCs. These records were also assigned to another study, of T cells in Graves' hyperthyroidism and ophthalmopathy.

The chain has TRBV24-1 and TRBJ1-2, with D perhaps TRBD1 (5 bases). Material: peripheral blood mononuclear cells (PBMCs), obtained at new diagnosis, from a patient treated with antithyroid drugs. The clonotype comes from a woman in her forties or fifties with Graves disease. The CDR3: CATSEGTANYGYTF. CDR3 coding DNA: TGTGCCACCAGTGAGGGGACGGCTAACTATGGCTACACCTTC.